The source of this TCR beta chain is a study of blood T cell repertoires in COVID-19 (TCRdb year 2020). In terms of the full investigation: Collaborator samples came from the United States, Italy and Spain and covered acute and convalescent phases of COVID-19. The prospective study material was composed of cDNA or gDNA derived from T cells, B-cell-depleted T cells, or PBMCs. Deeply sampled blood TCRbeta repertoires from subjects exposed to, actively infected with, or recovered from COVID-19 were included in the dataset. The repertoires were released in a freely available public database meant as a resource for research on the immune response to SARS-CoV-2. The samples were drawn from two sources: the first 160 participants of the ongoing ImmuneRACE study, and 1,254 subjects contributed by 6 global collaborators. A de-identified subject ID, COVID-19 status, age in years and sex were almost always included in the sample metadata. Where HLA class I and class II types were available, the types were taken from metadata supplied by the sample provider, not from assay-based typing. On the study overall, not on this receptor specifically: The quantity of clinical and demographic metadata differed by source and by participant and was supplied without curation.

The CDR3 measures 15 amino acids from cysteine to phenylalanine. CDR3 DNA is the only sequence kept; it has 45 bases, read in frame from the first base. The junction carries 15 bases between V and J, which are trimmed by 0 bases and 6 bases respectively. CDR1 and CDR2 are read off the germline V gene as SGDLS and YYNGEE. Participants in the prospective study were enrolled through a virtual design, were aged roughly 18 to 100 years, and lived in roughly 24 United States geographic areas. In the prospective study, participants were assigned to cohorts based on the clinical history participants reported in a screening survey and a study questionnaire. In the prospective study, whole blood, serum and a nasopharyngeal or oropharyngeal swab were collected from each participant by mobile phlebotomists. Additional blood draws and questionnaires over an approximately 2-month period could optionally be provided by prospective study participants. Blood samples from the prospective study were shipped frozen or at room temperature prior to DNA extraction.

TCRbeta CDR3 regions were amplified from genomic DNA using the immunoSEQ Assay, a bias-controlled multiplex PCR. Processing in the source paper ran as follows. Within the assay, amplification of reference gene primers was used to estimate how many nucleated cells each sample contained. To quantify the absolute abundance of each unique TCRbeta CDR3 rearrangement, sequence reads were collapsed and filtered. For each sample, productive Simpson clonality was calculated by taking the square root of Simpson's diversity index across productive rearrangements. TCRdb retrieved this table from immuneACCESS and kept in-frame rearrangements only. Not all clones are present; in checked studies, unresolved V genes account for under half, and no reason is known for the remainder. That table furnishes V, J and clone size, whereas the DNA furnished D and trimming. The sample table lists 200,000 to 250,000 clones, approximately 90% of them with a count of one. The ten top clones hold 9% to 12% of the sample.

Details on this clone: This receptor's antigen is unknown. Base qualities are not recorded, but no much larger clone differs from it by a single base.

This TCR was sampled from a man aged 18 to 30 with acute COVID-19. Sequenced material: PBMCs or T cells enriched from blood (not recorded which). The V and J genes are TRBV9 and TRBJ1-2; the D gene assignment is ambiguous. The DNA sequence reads TGTGCCAGCAGCGTAGCTGCGAACACGGGTAATGGCTACACCTTC. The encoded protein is CASSVAANTGNGYTF. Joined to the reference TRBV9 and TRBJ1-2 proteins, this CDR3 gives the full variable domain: DSGVTQTPKHLITATGQRVTLRCSPRSGDLSVYWYQQSLDQGLQFLIQYYNGEERAKGNILERFSAQQFPDLHSELNLSSLELGDSALYFCASSVAANTGNGYTFGSGTRLTVV.